This T cell receptor (beta chain) was found in a study of T cell responses to AZD1222 COVID-19 vaccine. Study-level results: CD4 TCRs associated with vaccination spanned spike, dominating at 160-218 and 743-854.

Some clones are missing from TCRdb's copy, which holds only in-frame ones; the method was immunoSEQ multiplex PCR. The table shows some 81,000 clones, with 86% occurring only once. V was pared by 5 bases and J by 7 bases, with 12 bases between. CDR3 length: 13 residues. Germline V gene lookup returns CDR1 LGHDT and CDR2 YNNKEL (reference sequence). Regarding this clone: The antigen is undetermined.

This clonotype was sampled from an adult who received the AZD1222 COVID-19 vaccine. This material consisted of peripheral blood, taken 28 days after the second AZD1222 dose. The chain employs TRBV3-1 (or the pseudogene TRBV3-2) and TRBJ1-5, with a weak D call TRBD1 (5 bases). DNA for the CDR3: TGTGCCAGCAGCACGAAAGAGGGGCAGCCCCAGCATTTT. This gives the protein CASSTKEGQPQHF.